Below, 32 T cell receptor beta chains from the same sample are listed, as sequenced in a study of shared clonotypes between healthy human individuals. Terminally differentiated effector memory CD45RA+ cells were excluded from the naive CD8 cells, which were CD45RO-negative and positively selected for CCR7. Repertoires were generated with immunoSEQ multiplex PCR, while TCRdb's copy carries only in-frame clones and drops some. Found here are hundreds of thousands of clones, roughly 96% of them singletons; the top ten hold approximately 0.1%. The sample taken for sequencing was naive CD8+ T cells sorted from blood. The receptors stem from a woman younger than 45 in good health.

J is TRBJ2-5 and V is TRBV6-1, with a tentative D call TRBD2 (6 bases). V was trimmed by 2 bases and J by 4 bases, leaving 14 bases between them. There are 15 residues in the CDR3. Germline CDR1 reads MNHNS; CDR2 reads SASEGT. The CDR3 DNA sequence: TGTGCCAGCAGTGAATGGGCCCTCGGGGGAGAGACCCAGTACTTC. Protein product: CASSEWALGGETQYF.

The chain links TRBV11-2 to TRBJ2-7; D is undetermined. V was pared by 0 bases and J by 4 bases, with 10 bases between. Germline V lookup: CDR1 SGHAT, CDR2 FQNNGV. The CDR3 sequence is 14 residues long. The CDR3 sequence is CASSLELGIYEQYF. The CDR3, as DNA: TGTGCCAGCAGCTTAGAGCTGGGTATATACGAGCAGTACTTC.

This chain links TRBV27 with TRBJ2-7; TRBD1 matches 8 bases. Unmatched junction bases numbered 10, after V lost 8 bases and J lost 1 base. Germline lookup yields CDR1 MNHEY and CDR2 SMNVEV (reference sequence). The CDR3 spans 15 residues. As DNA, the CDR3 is TGTGCCAGCCGATCCAGACAGGGGCAGTCCTACGAGCAGTACTTC. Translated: CASRSRQGQSYEQYF.

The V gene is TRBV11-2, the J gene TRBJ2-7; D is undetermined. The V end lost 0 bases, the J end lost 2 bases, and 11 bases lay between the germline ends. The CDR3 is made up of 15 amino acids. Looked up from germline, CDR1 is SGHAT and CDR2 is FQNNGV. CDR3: CASSLDNLSAYEQYF. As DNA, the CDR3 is TGTGCCAGCAGCTTAGATAACCTGTCAGCCTACGAGCAGTACTTC.

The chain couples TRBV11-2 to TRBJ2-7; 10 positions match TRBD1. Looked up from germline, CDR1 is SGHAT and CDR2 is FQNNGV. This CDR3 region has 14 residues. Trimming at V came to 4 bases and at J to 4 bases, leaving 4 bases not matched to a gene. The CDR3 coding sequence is TGTGCCAGCAGCTCCTGGGACAGGGGTTACGAGCAGTACTTC. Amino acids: CASSSWDRGYEQYF. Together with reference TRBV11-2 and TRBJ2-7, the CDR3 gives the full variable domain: EAGVAQSPRYKIIEKRQSVAFWCNPISGHATLYWYQQILGQGPKLLIQFQNNGVVDDSQLPKDRFSAERLKGVDSTLKIQPAKLEDSAVYLCASSSWDRGYEQYFGPGTRLTVT.

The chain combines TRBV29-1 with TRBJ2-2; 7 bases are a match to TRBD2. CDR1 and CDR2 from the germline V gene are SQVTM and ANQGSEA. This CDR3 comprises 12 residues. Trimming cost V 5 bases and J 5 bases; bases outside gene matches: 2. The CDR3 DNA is TGCAGCGTTCTAGCGGAGACCGGGGAGCTGTTTTTT. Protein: CSVLAETGELFF.

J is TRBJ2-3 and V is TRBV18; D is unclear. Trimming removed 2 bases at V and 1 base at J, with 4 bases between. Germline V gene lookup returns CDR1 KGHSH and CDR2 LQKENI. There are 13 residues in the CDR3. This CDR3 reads CASSPAGTDTQYF. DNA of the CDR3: TGTGCCAGCTCACCAGCGGGCACAGATACGCAGTATTTT.

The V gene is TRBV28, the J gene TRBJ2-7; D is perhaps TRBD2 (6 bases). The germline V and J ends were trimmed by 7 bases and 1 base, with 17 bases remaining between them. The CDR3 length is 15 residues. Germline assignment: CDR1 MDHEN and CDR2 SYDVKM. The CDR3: CASTPPGVLSYEQYF. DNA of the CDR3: TGTGCCAGCACTCCCCCGGGGGTCCTTTCCTACGAGCAGTACTTC.

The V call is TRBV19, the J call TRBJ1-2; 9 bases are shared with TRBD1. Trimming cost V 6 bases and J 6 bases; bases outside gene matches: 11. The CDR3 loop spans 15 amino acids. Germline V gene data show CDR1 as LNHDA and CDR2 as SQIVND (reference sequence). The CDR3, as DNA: TGTGCCAGTAGGGAACTTACAGGGGGCGCGGATGGCTACACCTTC. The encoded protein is CASRELTGGADGYTF. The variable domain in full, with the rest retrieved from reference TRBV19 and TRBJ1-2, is DGGITQSPKYLFRKEGQNVTLSCEQNLNHDAMYWYRQDPGQGLRLIYYSQIVNDFQKGDIAEGYSVSREKKESFPLTVTSAQKNPTAFYLCASRELTGGADGYTFGSGTRLTVV.

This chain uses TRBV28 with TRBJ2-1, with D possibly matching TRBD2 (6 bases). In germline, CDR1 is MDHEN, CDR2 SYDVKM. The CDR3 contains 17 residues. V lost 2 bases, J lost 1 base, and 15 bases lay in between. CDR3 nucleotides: TGTGCCAGCAGTTTACCCTTAATCGGGAGTTCCTACAATGAGCAGTTCTTC. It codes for CASSLPLIGSSYNEQFF.

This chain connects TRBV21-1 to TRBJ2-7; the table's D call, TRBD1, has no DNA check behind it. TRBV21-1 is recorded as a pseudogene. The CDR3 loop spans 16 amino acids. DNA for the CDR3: TGTGCCAGCAGCAGAGAAGACAGGAGTCTTGGCTACGAGCAGTACTTC. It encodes CASSREDRSLGYEQYF.

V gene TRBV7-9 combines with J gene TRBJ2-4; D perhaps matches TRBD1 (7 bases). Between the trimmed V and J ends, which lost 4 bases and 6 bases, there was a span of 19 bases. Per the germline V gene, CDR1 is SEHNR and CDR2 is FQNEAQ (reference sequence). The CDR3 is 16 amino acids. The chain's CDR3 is CASSSTTGEVGNIQYF. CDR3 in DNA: TGTGCCAGCAGCTCAACTACAGGGGAGGTTGGAAACATTCAGTACTTC.

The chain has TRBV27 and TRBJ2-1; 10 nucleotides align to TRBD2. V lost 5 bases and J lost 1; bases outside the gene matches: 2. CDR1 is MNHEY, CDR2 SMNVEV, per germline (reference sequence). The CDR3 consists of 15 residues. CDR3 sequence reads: CASSGTSESYNEQFF. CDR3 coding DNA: TGTGCCAGCAGTGGGACTAGCGAGTCCTACAATGAGCAGTTCTTC.

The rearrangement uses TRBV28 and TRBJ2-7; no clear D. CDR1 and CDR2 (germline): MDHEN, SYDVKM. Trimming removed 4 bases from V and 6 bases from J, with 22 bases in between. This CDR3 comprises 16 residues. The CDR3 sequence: CASSSTLGYDGLEQYF. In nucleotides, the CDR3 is TGTGCCAGCAGTTCCACCTTAGGGTATGATGGTCTCGAGCAGTACTTC.

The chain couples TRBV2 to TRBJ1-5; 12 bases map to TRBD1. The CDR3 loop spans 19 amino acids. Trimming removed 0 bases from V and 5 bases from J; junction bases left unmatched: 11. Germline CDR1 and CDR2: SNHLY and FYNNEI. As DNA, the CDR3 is TGTGCCAGCAGTGAAGCGCCACGGGACAGGGGGCCCTACGATCAGCCCCAGCATTTT. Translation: CASSEAPRDRGPYDQPQHF. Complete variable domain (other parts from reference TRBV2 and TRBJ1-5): EPEVTQTPSHQVTQMGQEVILRCVPISNHLYFYWYRQILGQKVEFLVSFYNNEISEKSEIFDDQFSVERPDGSNFTLKIRSTKLEDSAMYFCASSEAPRDRGPYDQPQHFGDGTRLSIL.

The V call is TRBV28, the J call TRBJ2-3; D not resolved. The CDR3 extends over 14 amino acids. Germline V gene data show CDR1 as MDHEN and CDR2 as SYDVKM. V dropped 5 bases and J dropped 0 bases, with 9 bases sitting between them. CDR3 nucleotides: TGTGCCAGCAGTATGTATTCTAGCACAGATACGCAGTATTTT. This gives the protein CASSMYSSTDTQYF.

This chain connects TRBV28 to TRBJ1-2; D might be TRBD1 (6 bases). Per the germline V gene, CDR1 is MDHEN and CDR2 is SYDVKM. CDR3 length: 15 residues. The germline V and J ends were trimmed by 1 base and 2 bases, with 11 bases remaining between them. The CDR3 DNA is TGTGCCAGCAGTTTATTCAGGGGTGGGAACTATGGCTACACCTTC. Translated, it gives CASSLFRGGNYGYTF.

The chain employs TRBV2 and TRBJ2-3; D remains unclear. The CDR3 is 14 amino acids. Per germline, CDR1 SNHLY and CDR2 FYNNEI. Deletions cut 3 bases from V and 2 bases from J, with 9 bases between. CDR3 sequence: CASSDRRNTDTQYF. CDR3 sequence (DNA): TGTGCCAGCAGTGATCGACGGAACACAGATACGCAGTATTTT.

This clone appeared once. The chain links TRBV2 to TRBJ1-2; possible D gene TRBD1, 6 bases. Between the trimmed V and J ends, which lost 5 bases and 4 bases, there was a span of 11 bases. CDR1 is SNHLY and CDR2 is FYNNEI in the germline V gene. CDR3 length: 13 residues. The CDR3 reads CASSNRDLYGYTF. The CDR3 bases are TGTGCCAGCAGTAACAGGGACCTCTATGGCTACACCTTC.

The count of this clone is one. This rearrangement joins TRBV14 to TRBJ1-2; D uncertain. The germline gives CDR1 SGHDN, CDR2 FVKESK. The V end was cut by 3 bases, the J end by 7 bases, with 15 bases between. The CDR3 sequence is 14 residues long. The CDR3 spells CASSQAPGVGGYTF. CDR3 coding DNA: TGTGCCAGCAGCCAGGCCCCCGGGGTTGGTGGCTACACCTTC.

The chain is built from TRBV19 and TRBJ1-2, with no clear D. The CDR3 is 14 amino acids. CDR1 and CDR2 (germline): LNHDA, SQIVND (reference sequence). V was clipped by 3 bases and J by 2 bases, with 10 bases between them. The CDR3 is CASSISGTNYGYTF. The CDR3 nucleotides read TGTGCCAGTAGTATCTCGGGCACGAACTATGGCTACACCTTC. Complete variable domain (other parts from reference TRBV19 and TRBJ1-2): DGGITQSPKYLFRKEGQNVTLSCEQNLNHDAMYWYRQDPGQGLRLIYYSQIVNDFQKGDIAEGYSVSREKKESFPLTVTSAQKNPTAFYLCASSISGTNYGYTFGSGTRLTVV.

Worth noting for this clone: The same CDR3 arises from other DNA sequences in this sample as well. Here the CDR3 DNA reads TGCAGCGTTGAGACTAGCGGGATCTACGAGCAGTACTTC. This gives the protein CSVETSGIYEQYF. The V call is TRBV29-1, the J call TRBJ2-7; TRBD2 agrees at 11 bases. CDR3 length: 13 residues. J gave up 3 bases and V 3 bases, and 1 base lay outside the gene matches. Germline-derived CDR1 and CDR2 are SQVTM and ANQGSEA.

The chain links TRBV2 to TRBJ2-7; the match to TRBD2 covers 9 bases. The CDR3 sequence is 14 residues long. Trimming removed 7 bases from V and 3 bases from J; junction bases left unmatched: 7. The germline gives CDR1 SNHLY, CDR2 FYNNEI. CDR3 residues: CASKPSGDFYEQYF. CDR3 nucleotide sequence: TGTGCCAGCAAGCCTAGCGGGGACTTCTACGAGCAGTACTTC.

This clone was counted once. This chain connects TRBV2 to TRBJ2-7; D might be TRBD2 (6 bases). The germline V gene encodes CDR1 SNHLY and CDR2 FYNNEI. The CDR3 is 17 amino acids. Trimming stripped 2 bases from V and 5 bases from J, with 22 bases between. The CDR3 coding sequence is TGTGCCAGCAGTGAATCAAAAAGGAGGGGACGGGTGCACGAGCAGTACTTC. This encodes CASSESKRRGRVHEQYF.

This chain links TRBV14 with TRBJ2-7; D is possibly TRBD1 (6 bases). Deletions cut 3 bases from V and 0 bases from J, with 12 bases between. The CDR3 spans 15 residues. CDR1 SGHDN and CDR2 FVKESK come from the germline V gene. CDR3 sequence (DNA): TGTGCCAGCAGCCACGGGACACACCGCTCCTACGAGCAGTACTTC. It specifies CASSHGTHRSYEQYF.

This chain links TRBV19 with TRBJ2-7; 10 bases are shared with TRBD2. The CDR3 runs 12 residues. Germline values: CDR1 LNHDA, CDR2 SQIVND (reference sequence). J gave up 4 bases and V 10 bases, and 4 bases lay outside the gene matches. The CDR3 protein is CATSGSGYEQYF. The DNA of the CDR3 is TGTGCCACTAGCGGGAGCGGATACGAGCAGTACTTC.

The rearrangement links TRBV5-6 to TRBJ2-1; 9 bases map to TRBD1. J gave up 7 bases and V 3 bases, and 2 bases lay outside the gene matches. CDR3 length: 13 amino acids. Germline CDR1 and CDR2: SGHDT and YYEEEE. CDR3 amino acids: CASSWGQGNEQFF. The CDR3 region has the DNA TGTGCCAGCAGCTGGGGACAGGGTAATGAGCAGTTCTTC.

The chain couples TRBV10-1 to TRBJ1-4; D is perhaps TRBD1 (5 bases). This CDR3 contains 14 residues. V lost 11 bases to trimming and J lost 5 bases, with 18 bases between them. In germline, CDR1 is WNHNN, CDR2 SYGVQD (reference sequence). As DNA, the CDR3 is TGCGCCGGCCCGCGGGGACCGGAGAATGAAAAACTGTTTTTT. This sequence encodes CAGPRGPENEKLFF.

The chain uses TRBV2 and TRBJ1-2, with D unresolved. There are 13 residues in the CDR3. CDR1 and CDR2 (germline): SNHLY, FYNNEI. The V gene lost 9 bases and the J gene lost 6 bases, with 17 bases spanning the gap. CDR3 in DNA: TGTGCCAGAGAAGGAACGGTCGATAATGGCTACACCTTC. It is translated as CAREGTVDNGYTF.

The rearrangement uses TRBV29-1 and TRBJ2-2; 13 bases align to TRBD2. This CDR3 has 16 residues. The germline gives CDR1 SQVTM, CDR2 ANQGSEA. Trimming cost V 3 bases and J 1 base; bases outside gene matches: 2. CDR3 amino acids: CSVEGTSGKNTGELFF. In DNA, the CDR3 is TGCAGCGTTGAGGGGACTAGCGGGAAGAACACCGGGGAGCTGTTTTTT.

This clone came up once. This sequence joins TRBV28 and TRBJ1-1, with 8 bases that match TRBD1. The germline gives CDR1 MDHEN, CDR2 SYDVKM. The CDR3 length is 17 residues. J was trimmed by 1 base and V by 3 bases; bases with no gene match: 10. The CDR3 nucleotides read TGTGCCAGCAGTTTTTGGGCCGGGACAGGAAGGAACACTGAAGCTTTCTTT. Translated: CASSFWAGTGRNTEAFF. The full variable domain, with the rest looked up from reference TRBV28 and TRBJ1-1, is DVKVTQSSRYLVKRTGEKVFLECVQDMDHENMFWYRQDPGLGLRLIYFSYDVKMKEKGDIPEGYSVSREKKERFSLILESASTNQTSMYLCASSFWAGTGRNTEAFFGQGTRLTVV.

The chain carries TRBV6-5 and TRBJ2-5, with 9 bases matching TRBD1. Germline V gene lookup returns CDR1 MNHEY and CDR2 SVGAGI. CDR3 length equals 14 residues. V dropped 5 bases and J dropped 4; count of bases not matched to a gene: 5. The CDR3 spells CASSPGQGLETQYF. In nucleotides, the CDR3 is TGTGCCAGCAGTCCGGGACAGGGACTAGAGACCCAGTACTTC.